These T cell receptor beta chains were read from a single sample in a study of regulatory T cells in long-lasting Graves disease. A single record per CDR3 protein comes from TCRdb applying MiXCR to the multiplex PCR reads. The sample has about 660,000 distinct CDR3 sequences; around 30% are singletons. The specimen comprised peripheral blood mononuclear cells (PBMCs), sampled when the disease was refractory, from a patient treated with antithyroid drugs. The receptors come from a female donor with Graves disease. Both conserved end residues are part of each CDR3. Each record gives: J gene, clone size, D gene, V gene, CDR3 protein, CDR3 DNA. A D gene is named only where the DNA matches it firmly. Clone size appears in some rows only: once, few, many, or a class for an expanded clone.

>TRBJ1-5|-|TRBD1|TRBV6-1
CATRGEGQNQPQHF
TGTGCCACCCGAGGGGAGGGACAGAATCAGCCCCAGCATTTT
>TRBJ2-7|few|TRBD1|TRBV29-1
CSVRTGDAGEQYF
TGCAGCGTCCGGACAGGGGACGCGGGGGAGCAGTACTTC
>TRBJ2-7|few|-|TRBV6-1
CASTTPGAYEQYF
TGTGCCAGCACTACCCCCGGGGCCTACGAGCAGTACTTC
>TRBJ1-1|few|-|TRBV11-2
CASIPRAVNTEAFF
TGTGCCAGCATCCCGAGGGCGGTGAACACTGAAGCTTTCTTT
>TRBJ1-4|many|-|TRBV29-1
CSAEGEKLFF
TGCAGCGCAGAAGGTGAAAAACTGTTTTTT
>TRBJ1-4|-|TRBD1|TRBV15
CATSSPYRGLANEKLFF
TGTGCCACCAGCAGCCCATACAGGGGGCTGGCTAATGAAAAACTGTTTTTT
>TRBJ1-5|once|-|TRBV12-3/TRBV12-4
CASSSAVYSNQPQHF
TGTGCCAGCAGTTCAGCAGTTTATAGCAATCAGCCCCAGCATTTT
>TRBJ1-2|few|-|TRBV7-2
CASSLWGDPAGSLYYGYTF
TGTGCCAGCAGCCTCTGGGGGGATCCTGCCGGGAGTCTATACTATGGCTACACCTTC
>TRBJ1-1|-|TRBD1|TRBV5-1
CASSLQGPHTEAFF
TGCGCCAGCAGCCTACAGGGGCCGCACACTGAAGCTTTCTTT
>TRBJ1-2|-|-|TRBV30
CAWSDRPRDYGYTF
TGTGCCTGGAGTGACCGACCGCGCGACTATGGCTACACCTTC
>TRBJ1-1|-|-|TRBV27
CASSLPGSAEAFF
TGTGCCAGCAGTTTACCGGGGTCCGCTGAAGCTTTCTTT
>TRBJ1-1|-|-|TRBV11-1
CASSPRTTQNTEAFF
TGTGCCAGCAGCCCCCGGACAACCCAGAATACTGAAGCTTTCTTT
>TRBJ1-2|few|-|TRBV25-1
CASSAPGAGLGYTF
TGTGCCAGCAGTGCCCCGGGGGCCGGGCTTGGCTACACCTTC
>TRBJ2-1|-|TRBD2|TRBV7-2
CASSQRTSGEQFF
TGTGCCAGCAGCCAGAGGACTAGTGGTGAGCAGTTCTTC
>TRBJ1-1|-|-|TRBV11-2
CASSLVTWTRADPNTEAFF
TGTGCCAGCAGCTTAGTAACGTGGACCAGGGCCGACCCGAACACTGAAGCTTTCTTT
>TRBJ1-1|-|TRBD1|TRBV6-5
CASSSAGQKNTEAFF
TGTGCCAGCAGTTCCGCGGGACAGAAGAACACTGAAGCCTTCTTT
>TRBJ2-7|-|-|TRBV20-1
CSAILPGTVSYEQYF
TGCAGTGCTATACTTCCCGGGACTGTCTCCTACGAGCAGTACTTC
>TRBJ1-2|many|-|TRBV12-3/TRBV12-4
CASSGTGTYGYTF
TGTGCCAGCAGTGGGACGGGAACCTATGGCTACACCTTC
>TRBJ2-6|few|TRBD1|TRBV27
CASSLGQVYSGANVLTF
TGTGCCAGCAGTTTGGGACAGGTTTACTCTGGGGCCAACGTCCTGACTTTC
>TRBJ2-3|many|-|TRBV27
CASSLMAGLRGTDTQYF
TGTGCCAGCAGTTTAATGGCGGGATTGAGGGGCACAGATACGCAGTATTTT
>TRBJ2-2|many|-|TRBV6-1
CASSAMGRVGGELFF
TGTGCCAGCAGTGCCATGGGCAGGGTCGGCGGGGAGCTGTTTTTT
>TRBJ1-2|-|-|TRBV7-2
CASSRGGYDYGYTF
TGTGCCAGCAGCCGAGGGGGTTATGACTATGGCTACACCTTC
>TRBJ2-7|few|-|TRBV5-5
CASSRETEQYF
TGTGCCAGCAGCCGTGAGACAGAGCAGTACTTC
>TRBJ1-2|-|TRBD1|TRBV28
CASTLGQGEYYGYTF
TGTGCCAGCACCCTTGGACAGGGGGAATACTATGGCTACACCTTC
>TRBJ1-2|-|-|TRBV16
CASNQSRTRANYGYTF
TGTGCCAGCAACCAATCTAGGACTCGAGCTAACTATGGCTACACCTTC
>TRBJ1-4|-|-|TRBV29-1
CSVQGPGGKLFF
TGCAGCGTACAGGGACCAGGCGGAAAACTGTTTTTT
>TRBJ1-5|many|-|TRBV12-5
CASSPGWGNQPQHF
TGTGCTAGTTCCCCAGGGTGGGGCAATCAGCCCCAGCATTTT
>TRBJ1-1|-|-|TRBV30
CAWMVGHRTEAFF
TGTGCCTGGATGGTGGGGCATAGAACTGAAGCTTTCTTT